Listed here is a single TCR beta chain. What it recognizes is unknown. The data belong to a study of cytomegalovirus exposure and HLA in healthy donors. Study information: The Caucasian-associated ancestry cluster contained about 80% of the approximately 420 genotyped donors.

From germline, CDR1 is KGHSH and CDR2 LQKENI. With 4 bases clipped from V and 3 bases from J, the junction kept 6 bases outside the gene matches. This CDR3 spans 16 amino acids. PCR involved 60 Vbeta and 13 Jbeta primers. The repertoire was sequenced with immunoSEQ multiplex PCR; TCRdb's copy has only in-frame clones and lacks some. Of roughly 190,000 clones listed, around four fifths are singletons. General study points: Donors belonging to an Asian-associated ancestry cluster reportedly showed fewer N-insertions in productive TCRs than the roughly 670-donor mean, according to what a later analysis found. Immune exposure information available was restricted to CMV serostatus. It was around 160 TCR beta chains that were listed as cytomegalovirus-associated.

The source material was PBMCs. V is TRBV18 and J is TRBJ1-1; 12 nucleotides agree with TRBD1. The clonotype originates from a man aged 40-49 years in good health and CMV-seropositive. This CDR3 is CASSRDRGRLDTEAFF. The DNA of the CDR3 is TGTGCCAGCTCACGGGACAGGGGGCGTCTGGACACTGAAGCTTTCTTT.